The 27 T cell receptor beta chains below come from one sample, sequenced in a study of T cell responses to AZD1222 COVID-19 vaccine. Libraries were prepared by immunoSEQ multiplex PCR; TCRdb keeps only in-frame clonotypes and omits some of them. The sample includes approximately 100,000 clones, roughly 91% of them seen just once. The sequences come from peripheral blood, collected on day 0 of AZD1222 vaccination. Receptor source: an adult in good health.

The chain combines TRBV11-2 with TRBJ1-2; the match to TRBD1 covers 8 bases. Germline CDR1 SGHAT, CDR2 FQNNGV. The CDR3 has 14 residues. V shed 2 bases, J shed 7 bases, and the junction held 6 bases outside the gene matches. CDR3 amino acids: CASSLWAGGFGYTF. Written as DNA, the CDR3 is TGTGCCAGCAGCTTATGGGCAGGGGGCTTTGGCTACACCTTC.

The chain combines TRBV6-5 with TRBJ2-5; no reliable D call. The CDR3 extends over 10 amino acids. Trimming removed 6 bases at V and 2 bases at J, with 1 base between. In germline, CDR1 is MNHEY, CDR2 SVGAGI. CDR3 nucleotides: TGTGCCAGCAGGCAAGAGACCCAGTACTTC. This codes for CASRQETQYF.

This chain joins TRBV4-1 and TRBJ2-7, with TRBD1 identical over 9 bases. V shed 1 base and J 3 bases; nucleotides not matched to a gene: 4. Germline CDR1 MGHRA, CDR2 YSYEKL. The CDR3 contains 15 residues. The CDR3 DNA is TGCGCCAGCAGCCAAGTCCCGGGACAGGGCTACGAGCAGTACTTC. Translating gives CASSQVPGQGYEQYF.

This clone was observed once. The V gene is TRBV7-9, the J gene TRBJ2-7, with 13 bases that match TRBD2. Germline V lookup: CDR1 SEHNR, CDR2 FQNEAQ (reference sequence). The CDR3 is 15 residues long. J was trimmed by 4 bases and V by 4 bases; bases with no gene match: 4. In DNA, the CDR3 is TGTGCCAGCAGCTCGACTAGCGGGAGGAGGTACGAGCAGTACTTC. This codes for CASSSTSGRRYEQYF.

The chain couples TRBV4-1 to TRBJ1-5; no clear D. Germline CDR1 and CDR2: MGHRA and YSYEKL. CDR3 size: 15 residues. Trimming shortened V by 4 bases and J by 6 bases, and 16 bases separated the two germline ends. CDR3 in amino acids: CASSPVAGVGQPQHF. DNA for the CDR3: TGCGCCAGCAGCCCCGTGGCGGGAGTAGGTCAGCCCCAGCATTTT.

This clone was counted a few times. The genes are TRBV5-1 and TRBJ1-3; tentatively, D is TRBD1 (5 bases). Between the trimmed V and J ends, which lost 0 bases and 4 bases, there was a span of 11 bases. Germline CDR1 is SGHRS and CDR2 is YFSETQ. The CDR3 length is 15 residues. The CDR3 here is CASSLGSGLGNTIYF. The CDR3 DNA is TGCGCCAGCAGCTTGGGGTCAGGGCTCGGAAACACCATATATTTT.

The chain employs TRBV4-1 and TRBJ1-4, with D perhaps TRBD1 (5 bases). The V gene's germline CDR1 is MGHRA and CDR2 YSYEKL. V gave up 1 base and J gave up 6 bases, with 9 bases separating them. CDR3 size: 14 residues. CDR3 protein: CASSQGMGDEKLFF. The CDR3 DNA reads as TGCGCCAGCAGCCAAGGAATGGGGGATGAAAAACTGTTTTTT.

The chain recombines TRBV14 with TRBJ1-2, with no clear D. This CDR3 region has 14 residues. V shed 1 base and J shed 2 bases, with 8 bases lying between them. CDR1 and CDR2 from the germline V gene are SGHDN and FVKESK. CDR3 in DNA: TGTGCCAGCAGCCAAGGAACGGGGAACTATGGCTACACCTTC. It encodes CASSQGTGNYGYTF.

The chain has TRBV2 and TRBJ2-7, with D perhaps matching TRBD1 or TRBD2 (5 bases each). The V gene's germline CDR1 is SNHLY and CDR2 FYNNEI. The V and J ends lost 7 bases and 3 bases respectively, with 19 bases between them. The CDR3 has 15 amino acids. CDR3 in amino acids: CASKYGAGQVYEQYF. The CDR3 bases are TGTGCCAGCAAATACGGGGCAGGGCAAGTCTACGAGCAGTACTTC.

The CDR3 region is CASSLGRRGGNTIYF. The DNA for the CDR3 is TGTGCCAGCAGCCTGGGGCGGCGCGGGGGAAACACCATATATTTT. The chain joins TRBV5-4 to TRBJ1-3, with TRBD1 as a possible D gene (5 bases). The V end was cut by 4 bases, the J end by 4 bases, with 15 bases between. Germline values: CDR1 SGHNT, CDR2 YYREEE (reference sequence). CDR3 length: 15 residues.

The V gene is TRBV10-2, the J gene TRBJ1-1, with 9 bases matching TRBD1. The germline gives CDR1 WSHSY, CDR2 SAAADI. The J segment lost 11 bases and the V segment lost 6 bases, leaving 10 bases of the junction unmatched. The CDR3 is 13 amino acids. CDR3 in amino acids: CASRATGGGMAFF. The CDR3, as DNA: TGCGCCAGCAGGGCTACAGGGGGCGGGATGGCTTTCTTT.

The gene calls are TRBV6-4 and TRBJ1-5; TRBD1 is a possible D gene (6 bases). Trimming stripped 0 bases from V and 9 bases from J, with 18 bases between. The V gene's germline CDR1 is MRHNA and CDR2 SNTAGT. This CDR3 spans 16 amino acids. Written as DNA, the CDR3 is TGTGCCAGCAGTGACTCAGGGACAAGTTTTAGTCTGCCCCAGCATTTT. Its protein product is CASSDSGTSFSLPQHF.

The V and J genes are TRBV19 and TRBJ2-1; maybe TRBD2 (5 bases). Germline lookup yields CDR1 LNHDA and CDR2 SQIVND (reference sequence). The ends were cut back, 0 bases at V and 4 bases at J, with 10 bases in the middle. CDR3 size: 15 residues. CDR3 protein: CASSIDRGLYNEQFF. The CDR3 DNA reads TGTGCCAGTAGTATAGATCGGGGTCTTTACAATGAGCAGTTCTTC.

V gene TRBV19 combines with J gene TRBJ1-2; TRBD1 is a possible D gene (5 bases). CDR1 is LNHDA, CDR2 SQIVND, per germline (reference sequence). The CDR3 has 15 amino acids. V shed 5 bases and J shed 2 bases, with 15 bases lying between them. CDR3 DNA: TGTGCCAGTAGTTCCATGGCGGCAGGGAACTATGGCTACACCTTC. Its protein is CASSSMAAGNYGYTF.

The chain employs TRBV10-3 and TRBJ2-1; D not certain. CDR1 ENHRY and CDR2 SYGVKD come from the germline V gene. CDR3 length: 16 residues. The germline V and J ends were trimmed by 4 bases and 3 bases, with 16 bases remaining between them. The CDR3 spells CAISVIAASGYNEQFF. DNA of the CDR3: TGTGCCATCAGTGTAATTGCAGCTTCAGGCTACAATGAGCAGTTCTTC.

This clone has a single count. The chain joins TRBV6-1 to TRBJ2-7; 8 nucleotides match TRBD2. CDR1 and CDR2 from the germline V gene are MNHNS and SASEGT. V lost 2 bases and J lost 6; bases outside the gene matches: 6. The CDR3 loop spans 14 amino acids. The CDR3 is CASSENSGSPEQYF. In nucleotides, the CDR3 is TGTGCCAGCAGTGAAAACAGCGGGAGCCCCGAGCAGTACTTC.

The chain is built from TRBV9 and TRBJ2-2; TRBD1 agrees at 9 bases. CDR3 length equals 15 residues. The trim removed 0 bases at V and 6 bases at J, leaving 3 bases unmatched. Germline values: CDR1 SGDLS, CDR2 YYNGEE. CDR3 coding DNA: TGTGCCAGCAGCGTAGTGACAGGGGGTGCCGGGGAGCTGTTTTTT. Translating gives CASSVVTGGAGELFF.

This sequence joins TRBV27 and TRBJ2-1; 9 bases match TRBD2. This CDR3 region has 15 residues. J lost 11 bases, V lost 5 bases, and 13 bases had no gene match. Germline V gene sequence: CDR1 MNHEY, CDR2 SMNVEV (reference sequence). The CDR3 reads CASSPKREVMGKQFF. The DNA of the CDR3 is TGTGCCAGCAGTCCAAAGCGGGAGGTCATGGGGAAGCAGTTCTTC.

The genes are TRBV27 and TRBJ1-4; possibly TRBD1 for D (5 bases). The CDR3 is 15 residues long. Germline values: CDR1 MNHEY, CDR2 SMNVEV (reference sequence). V lost 7 bases and J 5 bases, leaving 17 bases between the germline ends. The CDR3 is CASKSHLGQNEKLFF. The CDR3 DNA reads as TGTGCCAGCAAGTCCCACTTGGGGCAGAATGAAAAACTGTTTTTT.

The rearrangement uses TRBV7-8 and TRBJ1-2; 10 bases line up with TRBD1. Germline CDR1 SGHVS, CDR2 FQNEAQ. The CDR3 length is 15 residues. Trimming removed 5 bases from V and 4 bases from J; junction bases left unmatched: 7. The CDR3 is CASSPRRTGGYGYTF. CDR3 in DNA: TGTGCCAGCAGCCCACGTCGGACAGGGGGCTATGGCTACACCTTC.

V usage is TRBV7-8 and J usage is TRBJ1-5, with TRBD1 as a possible D gene (6 bases). The CDR3 is made up of 15 amino acids. The V gene lost 1 base and the J gene lost 7 bases, with 14 bases spanning the gap. Germline V lookup: CDR1 SGHVS, CDR2 FQNEAQ. CDR3 sequence reads: CASSLGQGLRQPQHF. The CDR3 DNA follows: TGTGCCAGCAGCTTAGGGCAGGGGTTGAGGCAGCCCCAGCATTTT. Looking up the rest from reference TRBV7-8 and TRBJ1-5 gives the full variable domain: GAGVSQSPRYKVAKRGQDVALRCDPISGHVSLFWYQQALGQGPEFLTYFQNEAQLDKSGLPSDRFFAERPEGSVSTLKIQRTQQEDSAVYLCASSLGQGLRQPQHFGDGTRLSIL.

This clone was observed once. The chain employs TRBV2 and TRBJ2-7; D not certain. Trimming left V 5 bases short and J 0 bases short, with 5 bases between. CDR1 and CDR2 from the germline V gene are SNHLY and FYNNEI. The length of the CDR3 is 12 residues. The CDR3 region has the DNA TGTGCCAGCAGTCAGAACTCCTACGAGCAGTACTTC. Translating it yields CASSQNSYEQYF.

This chain uses TRBV10-3 with TRBJ1-3; weak D call: TRBD1 (5 bases). The V gene lost 3 bases and the J gene lost 0 bases, with 15 bases spanning the gap. This CDR3 is 17 amino acids long. The germline V gene encodes CDR1 ENHRY and CDR2 SYGVKD. CDR3: CAISDRVGALSGNTIYF. CDR3 DNA sequence: TGTGCCATCAGTGACAGGGTAGGAGCTCTCTCTGGAAACACCATATATTTT.

The chain recombines TRBV27 with TRBJ1-5; tentative D call: TRBD1 (6 bases). The V gene lost 6 bases and the J gene lost 4 bases, with 19 bases spanning the gap. Germline CDR1 is MNHEY and CDR2 is SMNVEV (reference sequence). The CDR3 sequence is 16 residues long. Here the CDR3 DNA reads TGTGCCAGCAGCCCCTCGGAGGGGGGCAGTAATCAGCCCCAGCATTTT. This translates into CASSPSEGGSNQPQHF.

The chain uses TRBV3-1 (or the pseudogene TRBV3-2) and TRBJ2-3, with 9 bases lining up with TRBD2. CDR3 size: 15 residues. The germline CDR1 and CDR2 sequences are LGHDT and YNNKEL (reference sequence). The V and J ends lost 4 bases and 3 bases, in that order; junction bases with no gene match: 5. The CDR3 sequence is CASSPSSGRTDTQYF. The DNA for the CDR3 is TGTGCCAGCAGCCCGAGTAGCGGGAGAACAGATACGCAGTATTTT.

As DNA, the CDR3 is TGTGCCACCGTGGCCCCGAATGGCTACACCTTC. It translates to CATVAPNGYTF. V usage is TRBV6-5 and J usage is TRBJ1-2; no definite D call. The CDR3 loop spans 11 amino acids. Germline V CDR1 and CDR2: MNHEY, SVGAGI. V was pared by 10 bases and J by 6 bases, with 12 bases between.

The rearrangement uses TRBV19 and TRBJ1-4; 7 bases are a match to TRBD1. The CDR3 covers 19 residues. Unmatched junction bases numbered 10, after V lost 0 bases and J lost 0 bases. Germline V gene data show CDR1 as LNHDA and CDR2 as SQIVND (reference sequence). The DNA of the CDR3 is TGTGCCAGTAGTATAGATGGCCCAGGGGGTAGTGCAACTAATGAAAAACTGTTTTTT. Translated, it gives CASSIDGPGGSATNEKLFF. The whole variable domain, filled in from reference TRBV19 and TRBJ1-4, reads DGGITQSPKYLFRKEGQNVTLSCEQNLNHDAMYWYRQDPGQGLRLIYYSQIVNDFQKGDIAEGYSVSREKKESFPLTVTSAQKNPTAFYLCASSIDGPGGSATNEKLFFGSGTQLSVL.